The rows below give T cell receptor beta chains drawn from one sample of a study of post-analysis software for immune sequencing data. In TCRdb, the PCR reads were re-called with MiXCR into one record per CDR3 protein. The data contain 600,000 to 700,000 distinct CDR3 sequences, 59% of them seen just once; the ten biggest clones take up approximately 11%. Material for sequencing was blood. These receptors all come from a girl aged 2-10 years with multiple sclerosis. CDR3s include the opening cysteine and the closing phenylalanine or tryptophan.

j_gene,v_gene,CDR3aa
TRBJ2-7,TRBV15,CATSSRDFYEQYF
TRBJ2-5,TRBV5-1,CASSPAGLAAQETQYF
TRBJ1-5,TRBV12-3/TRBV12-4,CASRPRGPLGDQPQHF
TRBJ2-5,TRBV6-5,CASTAQGEEETQYF
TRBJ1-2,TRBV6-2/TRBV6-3,CASSYQPDYGYTF
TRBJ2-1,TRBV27,CASSFVAGVYNEQFF
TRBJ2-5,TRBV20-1,CSASNPETQYF
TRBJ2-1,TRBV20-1,CSARDLWGLNEQFF
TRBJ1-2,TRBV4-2,CASSHLDREGYGYTF
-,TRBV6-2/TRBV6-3,CASSYPARGETQYF
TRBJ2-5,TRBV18,CASSPPTVGKTQYF
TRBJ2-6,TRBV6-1,CASSEDRGSGANVLTF
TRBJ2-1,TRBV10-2,CASSGWDREGRDEQFF
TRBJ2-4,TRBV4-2,CASSPPGLANIQYF